The 22 T cell receptor beta chains reported below all come from one sample, sequenced in a study of radiotherapy plus CTLA-4 blockade in lung cancer. The assay was immunoSEQ multiplex PCR, and TCRdb's table has in-frame clones only and misses some. The sample has roughly 98,000 clones; over 80% are singletons. The material sequenced was peripheral blood, taken from a patient treated with radiotherapy plus ipilimumab. The receptors were gathered from a human donor with non-small cell lung cancer that progressed on radiotherapy plus ipilimumab.

The chain uses TRBV5-1 and TRBJ2-2; 8 bases are a match to TRBD1. With V trimmed by 3 bases and J by 5 bases, 9 bases remained unmatched. This CDR3 has 16 residues. CDR1 is SGHRS, CDR2 YFSETQ, per germline. Here the CDR3 reads CASSSSATGATGELFF. The CDR3 bases are TGCGCCAGCAGCTCCTCGGCGACAGGGGCGACCGGGGAGCTGTTTTTT. Combining the CDR3 with reference TRBV5-1 and TRBJ2-2 gives the whole variable domain KAGVTQTPRYLIKTRGQQVTLSCSPISGHRSVSWYQQTPGQGLQFLFEYFSETQRNKGNFPGRFSGRQFSNSRSEMNVSTLELGDSALYLCASSSSATGATGELFFGEGSRLTVL.

The V and J genes are TRBV11-2 and TRBJ2-3; the D is unclear. The germline CDR1 and CDR2 sequences are SGHAT and FQNNGV. The CDR3 spans 12 residues. Trimming removed 1 base at V and 4 bases at J, with 3 bases between. CDR3 nucleotide sequence: TGTGCCAGCAGCTTAGGACCAGATACGCAGTATTTT. This codes for CASSLGPDTQYF.

The CDR3 loop is CASSLSQGDGYTF. The CDR3 DNA follows: TGTGCCAGCAGTCTGTCACAGGGCGATGGCTACACCTTC. The V call is TRBV6-5, the J call TRBJ1-2; D is perhaps TRBD1 (6 bases). Looked up from germline, CDR1 is MNHEY and CDR2 is SVGAGI. V lost 5 bases and J lost 6, with 13 bases in between. The CDR3 has 13 amino acids.

The chain has TRBV6-5 and TRBJ2-5; 7 nucleotides align to TRBD1. This CDR3 has 16 residues. The V gene's germline CDR1 is MNHEY and CDR2 SVGAGI. J was trimmed by 2 bases and V by 0 bases; bases with no gene match: 6. CDR3 in amino acids: CASSYSQPGQQETQYF. CDR3 sequence (DNA): TGTGCCAGCAGTTACTCACAACCGGGACAGCAAGAGACCCAGTACTTC.

Notes on this clone: Other DNA sequences within the sample encode an identical CDR3. In DNA form, the CDR3 reads TGTGCCAGCTCACCAAGGGAGGGTTCCTACGAGCAGTACTTC. It specifies CASSPREGSYEQYF. The rearrangement links TRBV18 to TRBJ2-7, with TRBD2 matching 7 bases. Trimming took 2 bases from V and 1 from J; bases not matched to a gene: 2. The CDR3 consists of 14 residues. CDR1 and CDR2 (germline): KGHSH, LQKENI.

Written as DNA, the CDR3 is TGTGCCATCAGTACAGGGGCCAACGAGCAGTACTTC. The encoded protein is CAISTGANEQYF. The V call is TRBV10-3, the J call TRBJ2-7, with 7 bases that match TRBD1. The CDR3 length is 12 residues. With V trimmed by 5 bases and J by 5 bases, 3 bases remained unmatched. The germline V gene encodes CDR1 ENHRY and CDR2 SYGVKD.

The gene calls are TRBV7-2 and TRBJ1-1; no reliable D call. Trimming took 3 bases from V and 5 from J, leaving 13 bases between them. The CDR3 sequence is 14 residues long. Germline V gives CDR1 SGHTA, CDR2 FQGNSA. The CDR3 protein is CASSFLGFGTEAFF. For the CDR3, the DNA is TGTGCCAGCAGCTTCTTGGGGTTTGGGACTGAAGCTTTCTTT.

This clone is a singleton in its sample. The chain's CDR3 is CASSMGVGSFNEKLFF. The CDR3 DNA reads as TGTGCCAGTAGTATGGGGGTTGGGTCATTCAATGAAAAACTGTTTTTT. The rearrangement uses TRBV19 and TRBJ1-4, with D possibly being TRBD1 (5 bases). V lost 3 bases and J 5 bases, leaving 16 bases between the germline ends. The length of the CDR3 is 16 residues. Germline V gene lookup returns CDR1 LNHDA and CDR2 SQIVND (reference sequence).

V is TRBV5-1 and J is TRBJ2-2, with 8 bases fitting TRBD2. CDR1 is SGHRS and CDR2 is YFSETQ in the germline V gene. The junction had 18 bases not matched to a gene; V was cut back by 9 bases and J by 8 bases. This CDR3 region has 16 residues. CDR3 nucleotides: TGCGCCACCCGCCCTTCGACTAGCGCGGGTTGGGGGGAGCTGTTTTTT. The encoded protein is CATRPSTSAGWGELFF.

The genes are TRBV30 and TRBJ2-3; unclear D gene. V was trimmed by 0 bases and J by 6 bases, leaving 7 bases between them. Germline loops: CDR1 GTSNPN, CDR2 SVGIG (reference sequence). CDR3 length equals 12 residues. CDR3 nucleotide sequence: TGTGCCTGGAGTGTAGTCTTGGATACGCAGTATTTT. Its protein product is CAWSVVLDTQYF.

The V and J genes are TRBV5-6 and TRBJ2-6, with D possibly matching TRBD1 (6 bases). The CDR3 contains 14 residues. With 7 bases removed from V and 8 bases from J, the gap between germline ends came to 16 bases. CDR1 is SGHDT and CDR2 is YYEEEE in the germline V gene. The chain's CDR3 is CASSTLGQPNVLTF. The CDR3 DNA follows: TGTGCCAGCTCAACGTTAGGACAGCCCAACGTCCTGACTTTC.

Turning to this clone: Additional DNA sequences in this sample encode the identical CDR3. The V gene is TRBV18, the J gene TRBJ2-7, with D uncertain. In germline, CDR1 is KGHSH, CDR2 LQKENI. This CDR3 is 12 amino acids long. Trimming cost V 6 bases and J 4 bases, with 10 bases left between them. CDR3 sequence: CASSQEGYEQYF. In DNA, the CDR3 is TGTGCCAGCTCCCAAGAAGGGTACGAGCAGTACTTC.

The chain couples TRBV6-6 to TRBJ1-4; D is perhaps TRBD1 (5 bases). The CDR3 is 12 amino acids. The ends were cut back, 8 bases at V and 7 bases at J, with 11 bases in the middle. CDR1 is MNHNY and CDR2 is SVGAGI in the germline V gene (reference sequence). The CDR3 sequence is CASAGRGEKLFF. CDR3 sequence (DNA): TGTGCCAGCGCTGGGAGGGGTGAAAAACTGTTTTTT.

The V call is TRBV5-4, the J call TRBJ1-5, with D possibly TRBD1 on 5 matching bases. This CDR3 comprises 15 residues. Looked up from germline, CDR1 is SGHNT and CDR2 is YYREEE (reference sequence). V lost 0 bases to trimming and J lost 8 bases, with 15 bases between them. CDR3 loop: CASSLGGGEPKPQHF. Here the CDR3 DNA reads TGTGCCAGCAGCTTGGGGGGAGGGGAGCCTAAGCCCCAGCATTTT.

The gene calls are TRBV27 and TRBJ2-3, with D tentatively TRBD2 (5 bases). CDR1 is MNHEY, CDR2 SMNVEV, per germline (reference sequence). The CDR3 totals 17 residues. The V and J ends lost 3 bases and 0 bases respectively, with 16 bases between them. The CDR3 sequence: CASSFFSAGVSTDTQYF. The CDR3 DNA is TGTGCCAGCAGTTTCTTTTCGGCGGGCGTCAGCACAGATACGCAGTATTTT.

This clone appeared once. The chain is built from TRBV7-8 and TRBJ2-7; D not certain. Germline values: CDR1 SGHVS, CDR2 FQNEAQ. Trimming left V 5 bases short and J 3 bases short, with 5 bases between. The CDR3 runs 11 residues. Here the CDR3 reads CASSLLYEQYF. DNA of the CDR3: TGTGCCAGCAGCCTCCTCTACGAGCAGTACTTC.

V is TRBV30 and J is TRBJ2-7; 8 bases are shared with TRBD1. The CDR3 totals 15 residues. The junction had 6 bases not matched to a gene; V was cut back by 1 base and J by 1 base. The germline gives CDR1 GTSNPN, CDR2 SVGIG (reference sequence). The DNA for the CDR3 is TGTGCCTGGAGTGACCCTCGGACAGGGTCCTACGAGCAGTACTTC. Amino acids: CAWSDPRTGSYEQYF.

CDR3 nucleotide sequence: TGTGCCATCAGTGACAAGGGACAGTTCACTGAAGCTTTCTTT. Translating gives CAISDKGQFTEAFF. The chain is built from TRBV10-3 and TRBJ1-1; 7 positions agree with TRBD1. Germline CDR1 reads ENHRY; CDR2 reads SYGVKD. CDR3 length equals 14 residues. Trimming took 3 bases from V and 4 from J; bases not matched to a gene: 5.

The chain recombines TRBV7-2 with TRBJ2-7, with D unclear. Looked up from germline, CDR1 is SGHTA and CDR2 is FQGNSA. V lost 1 base and J lost 7, with 8 bases in between. This CDR3 spans 12 amino acids. CDR3: CASSLGLGEQYF. Here the CDR3 DNA reads TGTGCCAGCAGCTTAGGGTTGGGGGAGCAGTACTTC.

This chain joins TRBV11-3 and TRBJ2-7; 12 bases align to TRBD2. The CDR3 spans 15 residues. Germline V gene lookup returns CDR1 SGHNT and CDR2 YENEEA. The V segment lost 5 bases and the J segment 2 bases; nucleotides outside the gene matches: 4. This CDR3 reads CASSEGLAGPYEQYF. CDR3 bases: TGTGCCAGCAGCGAGGGACTAGCGGGCCCCTACGAGCAGTACTTC.

This rearrangement joins TRBV11-3 to TRBJ2-7, with a possible D match to TRBD1 (6 bases). Per the germline V gene, CDR1 is SGHNT and CDR2 is YENEEA. The V and J ends lost 3 bases and 0 bases respectively, with 9 bases between them. This CDR3 contains 14 residues. CDR3 in DNA: TGTGCCAGCAGCTTGAACAGGGTCTCCTACGAGCAGTACTTC. It codes for CASSLNRVSYEQYF.

This chain connects TRBV7-2 to TRBJ1-2; unclear D gene. Germline CDR1 is SGHTA and CDR2 is FQGNSA. V was trimmed by 5 bases and J by 4 bases, leaving 11 bases between them. The CDR3 length is 13 residues. CDR3 in DNA: TGTGCCAGCAGCCGAGCAGAGGGCTATGGCTACACCTTC. Its protein product is CASSRAEGYGYTF.